This T cell receptor (beta chain) appears in the sequencing data of a study of blood T cells in healthy people across ages. The study, taken as a whole, reports: Diversity figures based on one million T cells were deemed too low. When set beside aged donors, long-lived donors presented more naive CD4+ cells and higher diversity.

The CDR3 extends over 17 amino acids. The V gene lost 10 bases and the J gene lost 0 bases, with 23 bases spanning the gap. This clonotype was found once. The antigen remains unidentified. Then a second PCR, running about 7 to 11 cycles, was carried out with a sample-barcoded 5' primer and a J-beta primer mix. The template-switch adaptor was a 5' adaptor with 12 random nucleotides. It tagged each cDNA molecule. No fewer than 3 million CDR3-containing paired-end reads came from each sample. TCRdb re-called the 5' RACE reads with MiXCR, one entry per CDR3 protein. The profile shows 780,000 or so distinct CDR3 sequences, about 56% of them singletons.

The chain employs TRBV12-3 or TRBV12-4 and TRBJ2-3; a possible D gene is TRBD2 (5 bases). The sequence was collected from a man aged 35 to 55 in good health. The sample was blood. Written as DNA, the CDR3 is TGTGCCAACAAGGTTGGCGGGCGGACCACTAGCACAGATACGCAGTATTTT. This encodes CANKVGGRTTSTDTQYF.